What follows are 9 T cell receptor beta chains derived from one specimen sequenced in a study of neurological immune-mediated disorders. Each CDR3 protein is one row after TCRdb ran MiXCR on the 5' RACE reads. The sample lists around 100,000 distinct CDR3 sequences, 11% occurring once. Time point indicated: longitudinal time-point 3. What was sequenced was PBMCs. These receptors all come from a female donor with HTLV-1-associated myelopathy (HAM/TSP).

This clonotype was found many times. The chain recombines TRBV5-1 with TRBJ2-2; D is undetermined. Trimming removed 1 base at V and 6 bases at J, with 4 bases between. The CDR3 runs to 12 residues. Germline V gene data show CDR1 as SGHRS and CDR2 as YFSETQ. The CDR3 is CASSLFPGELFF. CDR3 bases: TGCGCCAGCAGCTTGTTTCCCGGGGAGCTGTTTTTT.

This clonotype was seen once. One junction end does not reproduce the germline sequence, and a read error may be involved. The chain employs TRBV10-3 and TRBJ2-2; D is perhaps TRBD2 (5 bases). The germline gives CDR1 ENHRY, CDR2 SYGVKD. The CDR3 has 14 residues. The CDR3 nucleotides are TGTGCCACCAGTGCCACCGGGGTCACCGGGGAGCTGTTTTTT. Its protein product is CATSATGVTGELFF.

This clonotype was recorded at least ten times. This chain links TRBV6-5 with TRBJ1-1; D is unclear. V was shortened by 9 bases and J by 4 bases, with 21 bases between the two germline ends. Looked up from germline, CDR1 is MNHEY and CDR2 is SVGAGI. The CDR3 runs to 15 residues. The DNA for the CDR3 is TGTGCCAGTCAGTTAGTAGAGGCGGGGAGCACTGAAGCTTTCTTT. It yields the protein CASQLVEAGSTEAFF.

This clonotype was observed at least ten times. CDR3 sequence (DNA): TGTGCCAGCAGGGGGGACAGGGTCTACAATGAGCAGTTCTTC. Encoded protein: CASRGDRVYNEQFF. The chain has TRBV12-3 or TRBV12-4 and TRBJ2-1; 9 bases map to TRBD1. V shed 6 bases, J shed 3 bases, and the junction held 3 bases outside the gene matches. The CDR3 covers 14 residues.

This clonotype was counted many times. CDR3 sequence (DNA): TGTGCCAGCAGCTTAGTGGGGACAGCCTACGAGCAGTACTTC. Residues: CASSLVGTAYEQYF. The V and J genes are TRBV7-2 and TRBJ2-7, with 7 nucleotides matching TRBD1. The CDR3 consists of 14 residues. The germline V gene has CDR1 SGHTA and CDR2 FQGNSA. J was trimmed by 2 bases and V by 1 base; bases with no gene match: 2.

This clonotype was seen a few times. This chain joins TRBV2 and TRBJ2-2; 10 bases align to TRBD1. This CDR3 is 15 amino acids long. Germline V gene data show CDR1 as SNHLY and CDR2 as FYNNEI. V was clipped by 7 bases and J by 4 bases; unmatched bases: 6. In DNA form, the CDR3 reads TGTGCCAGCACCTTGACAGGGGGCCCCACCGGGGAGCTGTTTTTT. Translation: CASTLTGGPTGELFF.

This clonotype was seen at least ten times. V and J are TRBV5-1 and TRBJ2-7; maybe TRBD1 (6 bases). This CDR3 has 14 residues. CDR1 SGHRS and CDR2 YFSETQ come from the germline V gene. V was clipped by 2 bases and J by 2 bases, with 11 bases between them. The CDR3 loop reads CASSFGDTTYEQYF. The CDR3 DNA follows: TGCGCCAGCAGCTTTGGGGACACCACCTACGAGCAGTACTTC.

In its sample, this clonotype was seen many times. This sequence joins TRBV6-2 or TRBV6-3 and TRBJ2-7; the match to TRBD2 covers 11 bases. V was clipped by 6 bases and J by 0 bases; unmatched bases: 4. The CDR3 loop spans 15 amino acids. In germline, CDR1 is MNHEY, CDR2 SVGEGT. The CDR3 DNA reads TGTGCCAGCAGGCTTAGCGGGGGGGCCTCCTACGAGCAGTACTTC. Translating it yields CASRLSGGASYEQYF.

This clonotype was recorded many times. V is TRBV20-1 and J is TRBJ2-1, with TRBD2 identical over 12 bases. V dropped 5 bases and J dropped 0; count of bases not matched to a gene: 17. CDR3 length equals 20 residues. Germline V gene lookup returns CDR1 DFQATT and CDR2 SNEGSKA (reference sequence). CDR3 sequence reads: CSAPRYPGLAGPSSYNEQFF. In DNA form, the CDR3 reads TGCAGTGCTCCAAGGTACCCGGGACTAGCGGGCCCTAGCTCCTACAATGAGCAGTTCTTC.